This entry is about one T cell receptor (beta chain). Sequencing used immunoSEQ multiplex PCR; TCRdb keeps in-frame clones, though not all of them. The data show about 90,000 clones, 70% to 90% seen once. Germline values: CDR1 KGHDR, CDR2 SFDVKD. CDR3 length: 14 residues. Trimming removed 3 bases from V and 4 bases from J, with 11 bases in between. The entry originates in a study of blood T cell repertoires in COVID-19. V is TRBV24-1 and J is TRBJ1-2; D is unresolved. What was sequenced was peripheral blood. The receptor comes from a human donor in a cohort sampled during active COVID-19. The DNA for the CDR3 is TGTGCCACCAGTGATAGACACTCTCCCTATGGCTACACCTTC. Translated: CATSDRHSPYGYTF.